This entry is about one T cell receptor beta chain. The clone's antigen remains unknown. No clone much larger than this one lies a single base away; base qualities are absent. TCRbeta CDR3 regions were amplified from genomic DNA by means of the immunoSEQ Assay, a bias-controlled multiplex PCR. Per the source publication's procedure: Within the assay, amplification of reference gene primers was used to estimate how many nucleated cells each sample contained. To quantify the absolute abundance of each unique TCRbeta CDR3 rearrangement, sequence reads were collapsed and filtered. For each sample, productive Simpson clonality was calculated as the square root of Simpson's diversity index over productive rearrangements. TCRdb took this table from immuneACCESS and kept in-frame rearrangements with V and J called. Such tables lack part of the clones; where checked against another copy, unresolved V genes explain under half of the gap, and the rest is unexplained. V and J calls plus clone size are reproduced from that table; the DNA served to infer D and trimming. The sample data list approximately 52,000 clones, and over 75% of these were observed just once. Jointly, the top ten make up 10% to 13% of the sample.

The collaborating institutions used their own protocols to collect whole blood in K2EDTA tubes. For TCRbeta analysis, collaborators shipped samples in one of three forms: frozen whole blood, isolated PBMCs, or DNA extracted from either of those sample types. This sample was taken from a study of blood T cell repertoires in COVID-19 (dated by TCRdb to the early 2020s). Context from the whole study: Samples covering the acute and convalescent phases of COVID-19 were provided by collaborators in the United States, Italy and Spain. Where available, HLA class I and class II types were obtained from metadata supplied by the sample provider rather than from assay-based typing. Deeply sampled blood TCRbeta repertoires from subjects exposed to, actively infected with, or recovered from COVID-19 were included in the dataset. The repertoires were made available in a free public database intended to serve as a resource for research on the immune response to SARS-CoV-2. Samples came from the ongoing ImmuneRACE study (first 160 participants) plus 1,254 subjects from 6 global collaborators. A de-identified subject ID, COVID-19 status, age in years and sex were almost always included in the sample metadata. The material from the prospective study consisted of cDNA or gDNA derived from T cells, B-cell-depleted T cells, or PBMCs.

The CDR3 has 16 amino acids, counting the end cysteine and phenylalanine. Kept here is only the CDR3 DNA, which spans 48 bases and is read in frame from base 1. CDR1 and CDR2, per the germline V gene, are KGHDR and SFDVKD. V and J are trimmed by 4 bases and 6 bases, and the gene matches miss 6 bases of the junction. General study outcomes and caveats: The amount of clinical and demographic metadata varied by source and participant and was provided uncurated.

The sequenced sample consisted of peripheral blood. The clonotype originates from a human donor in a cohort sampled during active COVID-19. The chain was built from TRBV24-1 and TRBJ2-1; TRBD2 fits 12 bases in the junction. The CDR3 loop reads CATSDQTSGRINEQFF. The DNA is as follows: TGTGCCACCAGTGACCAGACTAGCGGGAGAATCAATGAGCAGTTCTTC.